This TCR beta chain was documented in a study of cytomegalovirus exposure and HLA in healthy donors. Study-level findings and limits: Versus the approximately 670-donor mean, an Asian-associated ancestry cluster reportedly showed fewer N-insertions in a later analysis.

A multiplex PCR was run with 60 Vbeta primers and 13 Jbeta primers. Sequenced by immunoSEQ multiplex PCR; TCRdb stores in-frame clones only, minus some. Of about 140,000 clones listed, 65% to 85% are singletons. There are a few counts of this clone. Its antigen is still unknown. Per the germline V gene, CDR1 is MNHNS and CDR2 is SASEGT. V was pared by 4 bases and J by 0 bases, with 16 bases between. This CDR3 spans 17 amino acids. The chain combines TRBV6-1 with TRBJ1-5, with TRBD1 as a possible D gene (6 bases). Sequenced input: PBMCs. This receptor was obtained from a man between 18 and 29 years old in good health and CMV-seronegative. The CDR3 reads CASSGGRGRYSNQPQHF. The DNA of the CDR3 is TGTGCCAGCAGTGGGGGGCGGGGGAGATATAGCAATCAGCCCCAGCATTTT.